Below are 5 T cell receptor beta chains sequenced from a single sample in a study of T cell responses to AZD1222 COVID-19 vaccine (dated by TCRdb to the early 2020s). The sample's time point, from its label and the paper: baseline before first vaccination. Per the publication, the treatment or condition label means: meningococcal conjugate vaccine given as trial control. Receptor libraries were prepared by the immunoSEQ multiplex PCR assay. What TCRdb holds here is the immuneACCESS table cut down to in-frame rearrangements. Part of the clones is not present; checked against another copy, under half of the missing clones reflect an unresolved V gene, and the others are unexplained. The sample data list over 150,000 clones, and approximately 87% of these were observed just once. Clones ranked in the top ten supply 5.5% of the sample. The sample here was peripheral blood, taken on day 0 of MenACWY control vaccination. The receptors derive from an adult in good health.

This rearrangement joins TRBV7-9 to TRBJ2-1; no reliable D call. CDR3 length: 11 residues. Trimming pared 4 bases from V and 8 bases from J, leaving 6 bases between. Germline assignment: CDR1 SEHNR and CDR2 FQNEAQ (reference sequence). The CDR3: CASSYEHEQFF. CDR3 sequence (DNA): TGTGCCAGCAGCTATGAACATGAGCAGTTCTTC.

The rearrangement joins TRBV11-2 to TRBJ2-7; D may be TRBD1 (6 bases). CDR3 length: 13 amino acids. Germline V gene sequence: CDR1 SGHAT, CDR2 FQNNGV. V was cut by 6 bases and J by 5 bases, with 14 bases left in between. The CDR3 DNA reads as TGTGCCAGCAGGTTTTCACAGGGCAACGAGCAGTACTTC. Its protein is CASRFSQGNEQYF.

The CDR3 region is CASRGDNTEAFF. The CDR3 DNA reads TGTGCCAGCAGGGGGGACAACACTGAAGCTTTCTTT. The chain links TRBV28 to TRBJ1-1; tentative D call: TRBD1 (5 bases). Germline CDR1 MDHEN, CDR2 SYDVKM. The CDR3 contains 12 residues. Between the trimmed V and J ends, which lost 6 bases and 2 bases, there was a span of 7 bases. The entire variable domain, with the rest obtained from reference TRBV28 and TRBJ1-1, is as follows: DVKVTQSSRYLVKRTGEKVFLECVQDMDHENMFWYRQDPGLGLRLIYFSYDVKMKEKGDIPEGYSVSREKKERFSLILESASTNQTSMYLCASRGDNTEAFFGQGTRLTVV.

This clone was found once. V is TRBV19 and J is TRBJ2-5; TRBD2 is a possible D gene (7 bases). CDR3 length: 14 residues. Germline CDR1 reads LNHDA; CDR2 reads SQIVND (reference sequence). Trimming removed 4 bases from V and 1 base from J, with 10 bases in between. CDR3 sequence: CASSRAGAQETQYF. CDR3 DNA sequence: TGTGCCAGTAGTAGGGCGGGGGCCCAAGAGACCCAGTACTTC.

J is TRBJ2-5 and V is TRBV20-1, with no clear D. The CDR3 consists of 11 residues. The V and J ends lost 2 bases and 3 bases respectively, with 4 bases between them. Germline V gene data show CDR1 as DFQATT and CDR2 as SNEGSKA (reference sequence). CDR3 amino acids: CSARLKETQYF. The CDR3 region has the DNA TGCAGTGCTAGACTAAAAGAGACCCAGTACTTC.